The clone carrying this T cell receptor beta chain was detected a few times. The sample is drawn from a study of early T cells in non-severe SARS-CoV-2 infection. Study in general: Sequencing was performed on bulk RNA from unsorted whole blood, leaving chains unpaired.

TCRdb re-called the 5' RACE reads with MiXCR, one entry per CDR3 protein. Among some 66,000 distinct CDR3 sequences listed, 9.1% were seen once. Germline loops: CDR1 SGHRS, CDR2 YFSETQ. This CDR3 contains 16 residues. V lost 4 bases to trimming and J lost 6 bases; unmatched junction nucleotides: 11. Sequenced input: whole blood. The rearrangement links TRBV5-1 to TRBJ2-2; 8 bases agree with TRBD1. This TCR was sampled from an adult who was a healthcare worker with PCR-confirmed SARS-CoV-2 infection or an uninfected control (not recorded which). The CDR3 spells CASSRGQGGRAGELFF. The DNA of the CDR3 is TGCGCCAGCAGCCGCGGACAGGGTGGCCGAGCCGGGGAGCTGTTTTTT.